The 13 T cell receptor beta chains given below trace back to one sample, sequenced in a study of control samples from healthy donors and cancer patients. Clones were read by immunoSEQ multiplex PCR, and TCRdb kept only the in-frame ones, dropping some. The table lists over 60,000 clones, roughly 89% of them singletons, with roughly 2% in the top ten. Specimen: PBMCs. These receptors all stem from a woman in her sixties or seventies with head and neck cancer.

V gene TRBV3-1 (or the pseudogene TRBV3-2) combines with J gene TRBJ2-7; perhaps TRBD1 as D (5 bases). There are 14 residues in the CDR3. Germline CDR1 reads LGHDT; CDR2 reads YNNKEL (reference sequence). The ends were cut back, 3 bases at V and 6 bases at J, with 15 bases in the middle. CDR3 sequence reads: CASSQGPARSEQYF. CDR3 coding DNA: TGTGCCAGCAGCCAGGGGCCCGCACGGAGCGAGCAGTACTTC.

A single count supports this clone. The chain links TRBV12-3 or TRBV12-4 to TRBJ1-5; perhaps TRBD1 as D (5 bases). The CDR3 is made up of 12 amino acids. Trimming left V 3 bases short and J 6 bases short, with 6 bases between. The CDR3 protein is CASSFGTQPQHF. The CDR3 nucleotides are TGTGCCAGCAGTTTCGGGACTCAGCCCCAGCATTTT.

V is TRBV2 and J is TRBJ1-6, with D maybe TRBD1 (6 bases). V gave up 6 bases and J gave up 6 bases, with 15 bases separating them. The germline gives CDR1 SNHLY, CDR2 FYNNEI. The CDR3 length is 15 residues. CDR3 DNA sequence: TGTGCCAGCAGAGAACAGGGTTTGGCTAATTCACCCCTCCACTTT. Amino acids: CASREQGLANSPLHF.

This chain connects TRBV7-8 to TRBJ2-3, with D possibly being TRBD2 (6 bases). The CDR3 contains 15 residues. Trimming removed 2 bases at V and 1 base at J, with 10 bases between. Germline CDR1 is SGHVS and CDR2 is FQNEAQ. The CDR3 protein is CASSLYGSGTDTQYF. DNA for the CDR3: TGTGCCAGCAGCTTATACGGGAGCGGCACAGATACGCAGTATTTT.

The rearrangement links TRBV4-3 to TRBJ1-6; D remains ambiguous. From germline, CDR1 is LGHNA and CDR2 YSLEER. The CDR3 is 15 amino acids. V was clipped by 0 bases and J by 7 bases, with 10 bases between them. CDR3 sequence reads: CASSQDRTGNSPLHF. The CDR3 nucleotides are TGCGCCAGCAGCCAAGATAGGACGGGGAATTCACCCCTCCACTTT.

The count of this clone is one. The genes are TRBV27 and TRBJ1-2, with 8 positions matching TRBD1. The ends lost 6 bases at V and 2 bases at J; junction bases unmatched: 14. Per the germline V gene, CDR1 is MNHEY and CDR2 is SMNVEV (reference sequence). The CDR3 is made up of 17 amino acids. The CDR3 region has the DNA TGTGCCAGCAGCTCACTAGGGGGGACAGGCGAAAACTATGGCTACACCTTC. The encoded protein is CASSSLGGTGENYGYTF.

This chain links TRBV6-5 with TRBJ2-5; a possible D gene is TRBD2 (6 bases). The CDR3 has 13 residues. CDR1 MNHEY and CDR2 SVGAGI come from the germline V gene. V lost 8 bases and J 2 bases, leaving 12 bases between the germline ends. CDR3 nucleotide sequence: TGTGCCAGCGGGGGGTATCTACAAGAGACCCAGTACTTC. Translation: CASGGYLQETQYF.

The chain is built from TRBV4-3 and TRBJ2-2; D is possibly TRBD2 (6 bases). V dropped 0 bases and J dropped 5 bases, with 13 bases sitting between them. This CDR3 has 16 amino acids. Looked up from germline, CDR1 is LGHNA and CDR2 is YSLEER. The CDR3 bases are TGCGCCAGCAGCCAAGACTTAGGGGCGGGGACCGGGGAGCTGTTTTTT. This translates into CASSQDLGAGTGELFF.

The chain has TRBV5-1 and TRBJ2-1; D not resolved. V shed 0 bases and J shed 0 bases, with 13 bases lying between them. This CDR3 is 17 amino acids long. Germline V gives CDR1 SGHRS, CDR2 YFSETQ. CDR3 sequence: CASSLGPAGSSYNEQFF. CDR3 nucleotide sequence: TGCGCCAGCAGCTTGGGACCTGCAGGTAGCTCCTACAATGAGCAGTTCTTC.

This clone was detected once. The chain employs TRBV6-4 and TRBJ2-7; 9 bases map to TRBD2. The CDR3 spans 15 residues. Germline trimming cut 4 bases from V and 3 bases from J; bases unmatched to any gene: 7. CDR1 and CDR2 from the germline V gene are MRHNA and SNTAGT. In nucleotides, the CDR3 is TGTGCCAGCAGTGCGGCGGGAGGGTCTGACTACGAGCAGTACTTC. Its protein is CASSAAGGSDYEQYF.

This clone was seen only once. The V call is TRBV19, the J call TRBJ1-2, with D unresolved. Germline CDR1 LNHDA, CDR2 SQIVND (reference sequence). Trimming shortened V by 4 bases and J by 8 bases, and 17 bases separated the two germline ends. This CDR3 is built from 14 residues. The CDR3 spells CASSTNLESRGYTF. The DNA of the CDR3 is TGTGCCAGTAGTACTAATTTAGAGTCCCGCGGCTACACCTTC.

The V call is TRBV5-1, the J call TRBJ2-5, with 14 bases aligning to TRBD2. V lost 4 bases, J lost 4 bases, and 6 bases stayed unmatched. CDR1 and CDR2 (germline): SGHRS, YFSETQ. The CDR3 loop spans 16 amino acids. CDR3 protein: CASSTTGTSGRETQYF. For the CDR3, the DNA is TGCGCCAGCAGCACCACCGGGACTAGCGGGAGAGAGACCCAGTACTTC.

The chain couples TRBV5-4 to TRBJ2-3; 14 bases fit TRBD2. Germline CDR1 reads SGHNT; CDR2 reads YYREEE (reference sequence). J lost 9 bases, V lost 3 bases, and 6 bases had no gene match. CDR3 length: 15 amino acids. The CDR3 nucleotides read TGTGCCAGCAGCTCTGGGACTAGCGGGAGCCGAACGCAGTATTTT. Amino acid sequence: CASSSGTSGSRTQYF.